This is a list of T cell receptor beta chains from one sample in a study of blood T cell repertoires in COVID-19. TCRdb's table, derived via immunoSEQ multiplex PCR, lists solely in-frame clones and lacks some. The sample includes some 71,000 clones, approximately 80% of them seen just once. Sequencing was performed on peripheral blood. The receptors originated from a man between 45 and 60 years old with COVID-19, enrolled during active disease. CDR3s include the opening cysteine and the closing phenylalanine or tryptophan. A D gene is named only where the DNA matches it firmly. Clone size is stated in some rows and not others, as once, few, many or a class when expanded.

TRBV3-1/TRBV3-2	TRBJ2-3	-	-	CASSQDAGARADTQYF	TGTGCCAGCAGCCAAGATGCGGGGGCGAGGGCAGATACGCAGTATTTT
TRBV24-1	TRBJ2-5	TRBD2	-	CATSEGTSGGQETQYF	TGTGCCACCAGTGAAGGGACTAGCGGGGGACAAGAGACCCAGTACTTC
TRBV5-4	TRBJ1-1	-	few	CAIKQGNTEAFF	TGTGCCATAAAACAGGGGAACACTGAAGCTTTCTTT
TRBV5-1	TRBJ2-3	-	-	CASSLANTAPGATQYF	TGCGCCAGCAGCTTGGCCAATACGGCCCCAGGTGCTACGCAGTATTTT
TRBV6-6	TRBJ1-1	TRBD1	-	CASSTGQGALNTEAFF	TGTGCCAGCAGCACGGGACAGGGGGCCCTGAACACTGAAGCTTTCTTT
TRBV19	TRBJ1-1	TRBD1	-	CASSPTGWNTEAFF	TGTGCCAGTAGCCCGACAGGGTGGAACACTGAAGCTTTCTTT
TRBV2	TRBJ2-3	TRBD2	-	CASKLGLAGLSTDTQYF	TGTGCCAGCAAACTGGGACTAGCGGGGCTTAGCACAGATACGCAGTATTTT
TRBV7-3	TRBJ2-3	TRBD2	-	CASSSSGGTDTQYF	TGTGCCAGCAGCTCTAGCGGGGGCACAGATACGCAGTATTTT
TRBV15	TRBJ2-1	TRBD2	-	CATSVGGAGYNEQFF	TGTGCCACCAGCGTCGGGGGGGCCGGTTACAATGAGCAGTTCTTC
TRBV19	TRBJ1-1	-	-	CASSIGQRNTEAFF	TGTGCCAGTAGTATAGGTCAGCGGAACACTGAAGCTTTCTTT
TRBV7-9	TRBJ2-5	TRBD1	-	CASSRRDSRMETQYF	TGTGCCAGCAGCCGACGGGACAGTCGTATGGAGACCCAGTACTTC
TRBV7-6	TRBJ2-2	TRBD2	-	CASSLSQAGGPSGELFF	TGTGCCAGCAGCTTATCCCAGGCGGGGGGGCCCTCCGGGGAGCTGTTTTTT
TRBV5-4	TRBJ2-3	-	-	CASSQRQSTDTQYF	TGTGCCAGCAGCCAGAGACAGAGCACAGATACGCAGTATTTT
TRBV7-6	TRBJ1-1	-	-	CASSLVPSTRENTEAFF	TGTGCCAGCAGCTTAGTCCCGAGCACCCGAGAGAACACTGAAGCTTTCTTT
TRBV6-2/TRBV6-3	TRBJ1-5	-	few	CASSRRGNQPQHF	TGTGCCAGCAGTCGGAGGGGCAATCAGCCCCAGCATTTT
TRBV29-1	TRBJ2-3	TRBD2	-	CSVFLTSGGPDTQYF	TGCAGCGTTTTCCTGACTAGCGGGGGCCCGGATACGCAGTATTTT
TRBV4-1	TRBJ2-7	-	-	CASSQEEMTYEQYF	TGCGCCAGCAGCCAAGAGGAGATGACCTACGAGCAGTACTTC
TRBV19	TRBJ2-7	TRBD1	-	CASSIDRTGRPYEQYF	TGTGCCAGTAGTATAGACAGGACAGGGAGACCGTACGAGCAGTACTTC
TRBV11-2	TRBJ1-1	-	-	CASSLEWATEAFF	TGTGCCAGCAGCTTAGAGTGGGCTACTGAAGCTTTCTTT
TRBV29-1	TRBJ2-7	TRBD2	-	CSVGAGVDEQYF	TGCAGCGTGGGCGCGGGGGTGGACGAGCAGTACTTC
TRBV30	TRBJ1-2	-	-	CAWSPPEADGYTF	TGTGCCTGGAGTCCACCGGAGGCAGATGGCTACACCTTC
TRBV7-9	TRBJ1-4	-	-	CASSLETGNEKLFF	TGTGCCAGCAGCTTAGAAACAGGGAATGAAAAACTGTTTTTT
TRBV7-2	TRBJ2-2	-	-	CASSLRGVPNTGELFF	TGTGCCAGCAGCTTAAGAGGAGTCCCGAACACCGGGGAGCTGTTTTTT
TRBV24-1	TRBJ2-2	-	-	CATSPSLPRPTGELFF	TGTGCCACCAGTCCTAGTCTCCCTCGCCCCACCGGGGAGCTGTTTTTT
TRBV10-3	TRBJ2-6	-	-	CAISEARGSGANVLTF	TGTGCCATCAGTGAGGCTCGAGGCTCTGGGGCCAACGTCCTGACTTTC
TRBV18	TRBJ1-2	-	few	CASSPTTDNYGYTF	TGTGCCAGCTCACCTACGACAGATAACTATGGCTACACCTTC
TRBV6-5	TRBJ2-1	-	-	CASSLAAETYNEQFF	TGTGCCAGCAGTCTCGCGGCAGAAACTTACAATGAGCAGTTCTTC
TRBV7-9	TRBJ2-3	-	-	CASSISHTQYF	TGTGCCAGCAGCATCTCTCATACGCAGTATTTT
TRBV25-1	TRBJ1-2	-	-	CASSVLGSDYGYTF	TGTGCCAGCAGTGTCTTGGGGAGTGATTATGGCTACACCTTC
TRBV7-9	TRBJ2-1	-	-	CASTWMNSGYNEQFF	TGTGCCAGCACCTGGATGAACAGTGGCTACAATGAGCAGTTCTTC
TRBV7-9	TRBJ2-3	TRBD2	-	CASSLRRGNTDTQYF	TGTGCCAGCAGCTTAAGGCGGGGGAACACAGATACGCAGTATTTT
TRBV4-3	TRBJ1-5	-	once	CASSQVVDQPQHF	TGCGCCAGCAGCCAAGTCGTTGATCAGCCCCAGCATTTT
TRBV11-3	TRBJ1-5	-	-	CASSGYREGVQPQHF	TGTGCCAGCAGCGGCTACCGGGAGGGGGTTCAGCCCCAGCATTTT
TRBV7-2	TRBJ2-3	-	-	CASSLGTRPWDTQYF	TGTGCCAGCAGCCTCGGGACTCGGCCATGGGATACGCAGTATTTT
TRBV5-1	TRBJ1-4	-	-	CASSLTGGGDEKLFF	TGCGCCAGCAGCTTAACAGGCGGGGGGGATGAAAAACTGTTTTTT
TRBV7-2	TRBJ2-1	TRBD2	-	CASSPQSGVVYNEQFF	TGTGCCAGCAGCCCCCAGAGCGGGGTGGTATACAATGAGCAGTTCTTC
TRBV9	TRBJ2-7	-	once	CASSRLASPSEQYF	TGTGCCAGCAGCCGTCTAGCCTCCCCGTCCGAGCAGTACTTC
TRBV19	TRBJ1-2	-	-	CASSIGYGYTF	TGTGCCAGTAGTATCGGCTATGGCTACACCTTC
TRBV10-3	TRBJ2-7	TRBD2	once	CATSGTSGVSYEQYF	TGTGCCACCTCCGGGACTAGCGGCGTCTCCTACGAGCAGTACTTC
TRBV6-6	TRBJ2-5	-	-	CASSYWYGETQYF	TGTGCCAGCAGTTACTGGTACGGAGAGACCCAGTACTTC
TRBV12-5	TRBJ2-7	TRBD2	-	CASGLGLAGIYEQYF	TGTGCTAGTGGTTTGGGACTAGCGGGGATTTACGAGCAGTACTTC
TRBV2	TRBJ2-7	-	-	CASSEARQGYEQYF	TGTGCCAGCAGTGAAGCTAGGCAGGGCTACGAGCAGTACTTC
TRBV10-3	TRBJ2-7	TRBD2	-	CAISESGTYEQYF	TGTGCCATCAGTGAGAGCGGGACCTACGAGCAGTACTTC
TRBV24-1	TRBJ2-1	-	once	CATSDRSSDEQFF	TGTGCCACCAGTGACAGATCTAGCGATGAGCAGTTCTTC
TRBV7-3	TRBJ1-1	-	once	CASSLNKNTEAFF	TGTGCCAGCAGCCTTAACAAGAACACTGAAGCTTTCTTT
TRBV28	TRBJ1-5	TRBD1	-	CASRSGTGGAGQPQHF	TGTGCCAGCAGATCCGGGACAGGGGGCGCGGGGCAGCCCCAGCATTTT
TRBV7-3	TRBJ2-7	-	-	CASSSDSNSYEQYF	TGTGCCAGCAGCTCCGACTCGAACTCCTACGAGCAGTACTTC
TRBV13	TRBJ1-5	-	once	CASSQGRGYSNQPQHF	TGTGCCAGCAGTCAAGGGAGGGGGTATAGCAATCAGCCCCAGCATTTT